These T cell receptor beta chains were read from a single sample in a study of T cell responses to AZD1222 COVID-19 vaccine. The table came from immunoSEQ multiplex PCR; TCRdb's copy has only in-frame clones and leaves some out. The repertoire holds about 140,000 clones, with roughly 92% as singletons. The sample here was peripheral blood, taken on day 0 of AZD1222 vaccination. The receptor source for this set is an adult in good health. Both conserved end residues are part of each CDR3. Fields, in order: V gene, J gene, clone size, D gene, CDR3 protein, CDR3 DNA. D genes are given only for firm matches. Where a row states a size, it is once, few, many or the class of an expanded clone; other rows omit it.

TRBV5-1	TRBJ1-5	-	-	CASSSGQAGEPQHF	TGCGCCAGCAGCTCGGGGCAGGCAGGTGAGCCCCAGCATTTT
TRBV19	TRBJ1-1	-	-	CASRAGSRDTEAFF	TGTGCCAGTAGGGCAGGGTCTAGGGACACTGAAGCTTTCTTT
TRBV5-5	TRBJ2-7	-	TRBD1	CASSLFTGTGAYEQYF	TGTGCCAGCAGCTTATTTACCGGGACAGGGGCCTACGAGCAGTACTTC
TRBV5-4	TRBJ2-2	-	TRBD1	CASSGQENTGELFF	TGTGCCAGCAGCGGACAGGAGAACACCGGGGAGCTGTTTTTT
TRBV5-1	TRBJ2-1	-	TRBD2	CASSSLGLGFLSYNEQFF	TGCGCCAGCAGCTCCCTGGGACTAGGGTTCCTCTCCTACAATGAGCAGTTCTTC
TRBV7-2	TRBJ1-1	-	-	CASSPRQTQNTEAFF	TGTGCCAGCAGCCCGAGACAGACCCAAAACACTGAAGCTTTCTTT
TRBV28	TRBJ2-7	-	-	CASSSSGAHNEQYF	TGTGCCAGCAGTTCCTCCGGGGCCCACAACGAGCAGTACTTC
TRBV7-8	TRBJ2-7	-	-	CASSSSIAKRFYEQYF	TGTGCCAGCAGCTCAAGTATCGCGAAGCGTTTCTACGAGCAGTACTTC
TRBV7-9	TRBJ2-7	-	TRBD1	CASSLEAGGAYEQYF	TGTGCCAGCAGCTTAGAGGCAGGGGGTGCATACGAGCAGTACTTC
TRBV18	TRBJ1-6	once	-	CASSPGTNSPLHF	TGTGCCAGCTCACCCGGGACCAATTCACCCCTCCACTTT
TRBV11-3	TRBJ2-1	-	-	CASSFGWGHRAPTDGNEQFF	TGTGCCAGCAGCTTCGGTTGGGGCCACAGGGCACCGACTGACGGCAATGAGCAGTTCTTC
TRBV15	TRBJ1-2	-	-	CATSRDGIYGYTF	TGTGCCACCAGCAGAGATGGTATTTATGGCTACACCTTC
TRBV5-1	TRBJ2-7	-	-	CASSLGTSSYEQYF	TGCGCCAGCAGCTTAGGGACGAGCTCCTACGAGCAGTACTTC
TRBV5-1	TRBJ2-3	-	TRBD2	CASTQGLAGGVGTDTQYF	TGCGCCAGCACCCAGGGACTAGCGGGAGGTGTAGGCACAGATACGCAGTATTTT
TRBV6-4	TRBJ2-1	-	TRBD2	CARTSGEGGDEQFF	TGTGCCAGGACTAGCGGAGAGGGGGGCGATGAGCAGTTCTTC
TRBV13	TRBJ1-3	-	-	CASSLDVRGSESSGNTIYF	TGTGCCAGCAGCTTAGATGTTCGGGGCAGCGAGAGCTCTGGAAACACCATATATTTT
TRBV12-3/TRBV12-4	TRBJ1-1	-	-	CASSFGWGTEAFF	TGTGCCAGCAGTTTTGGTTGGGGGACTGAAGCTTTCTTT
TRBV6-5	TRBJ2-7	-	-	CASRVHEQYF	TGTGCCAGCAGGGTCCACGAGCAGTACTTC
TRBV19	TRBJ2-5	-	TRBD2	CASSVGLAGAEETQYF	TGTGCCAGTAGTGTGGGACTAGCGGGGGCCGAAGAGACCCAGTACTTC
TRBV6-5	TRBJ2-3	-	-	CASKSGRGGQDTQYF	TGTGCCAGCAAATCGGGACGAGGAGGACAAGATACGCAGTATTTT
TRBV18	TRBJ1-6	-	-	CASSPLPGRMNSPLHF	TGTGCCAGCTCACCATTGCCGGGGAGGATGAATTCACCCCTCCACTTT
TRBV2	TRBJ2-4	-	-	CATRRAVTHLAKNIQYF	TGTGCCACTAGACGAGCAGTCACCCATCTAGCCAAAAACATTCAGTACTTC
TRBV7-2	TRBJ2-7	-	TRBD1	CASSSEPGTGFSYEQYF	TGTGCCAGCAGCTCGGAACCTGGGACAGGTTTCTCCTACGAGCAGTACTTC
TRBV19	TRBJ1-6	-	-	CASSIDPRVGSPLHF	TGTGCCAGTAGTATAGATCCCAGGGTTGGTTCACCCCTCCACTTT
TRBV7-9	TRBJ2-7	once	-	CASSLEAYEQYF	TGTGCCAGCAGCTTAGAGGCCTACGAGCAGTACTTC
TRBV7-9	TRBJ2-5	-	-	CASSLGQVEETQYF	TGTGCCAGCAGTCTCGGGCAGGTGGAAGAGACCCAGTACTTC
TRBV7-2	TRBJ1-1	-	TRBD1	CASSLGDRRNTEAFF	TGTGCCAGCAGCTTAGGGGACAGACGGAACACTGAAGCTTTCTTT
TRBV6-1	TRBJ2-7	-	-	CASSELGFEQYF	TGTGCCAGCAGTGAATTAGGGTTCGAGCAGTACTTC
TRBV6-5	TRBJ1-3	-	-	CASSSISTGNTIYF	TGTGCCAGCAGTTCCATCTCGACTGGAAACACCATATATTTT
TRBV15	TRBJ2-3	-	TRBD1	CATSRGQGVTDTQYF	TGTGCCACCAGCAGAGGACAGGGGGTTACAGATACGCAGTATTTT
TRBV5-5	TRBJ2-2	-	-	CASSFGDSNTGELFF	TGTGCCAGCAGCTTCGGAGATTCGAACACCGGGGAGCTGTTTTTT
TRBV6-2/TRBV6-3	TRBJ1-1	-	-	CASSYGLRKNTEAFF	TGTGCCAGCAGTTATGGGCTACGGAAGAACACTGAAGCTTTCTTT